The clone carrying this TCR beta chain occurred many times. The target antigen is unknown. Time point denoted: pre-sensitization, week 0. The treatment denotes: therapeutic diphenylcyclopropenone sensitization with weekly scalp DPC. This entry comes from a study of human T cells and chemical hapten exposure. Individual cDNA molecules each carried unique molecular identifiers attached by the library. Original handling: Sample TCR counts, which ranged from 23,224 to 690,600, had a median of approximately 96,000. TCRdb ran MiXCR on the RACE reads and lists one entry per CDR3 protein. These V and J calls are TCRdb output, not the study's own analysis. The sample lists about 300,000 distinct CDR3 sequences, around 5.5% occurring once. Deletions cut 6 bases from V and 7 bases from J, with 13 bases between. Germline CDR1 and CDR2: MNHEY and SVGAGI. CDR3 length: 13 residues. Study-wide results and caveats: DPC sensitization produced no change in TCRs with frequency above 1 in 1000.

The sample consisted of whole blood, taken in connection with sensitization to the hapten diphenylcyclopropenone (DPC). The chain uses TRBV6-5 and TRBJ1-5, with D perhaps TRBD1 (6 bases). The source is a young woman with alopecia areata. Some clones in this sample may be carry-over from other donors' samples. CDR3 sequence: CASRSRGGQPQHF. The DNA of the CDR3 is TGTGCCAGCAGGAGCAGGGGAGGACAGCCCCAGCATTTT.